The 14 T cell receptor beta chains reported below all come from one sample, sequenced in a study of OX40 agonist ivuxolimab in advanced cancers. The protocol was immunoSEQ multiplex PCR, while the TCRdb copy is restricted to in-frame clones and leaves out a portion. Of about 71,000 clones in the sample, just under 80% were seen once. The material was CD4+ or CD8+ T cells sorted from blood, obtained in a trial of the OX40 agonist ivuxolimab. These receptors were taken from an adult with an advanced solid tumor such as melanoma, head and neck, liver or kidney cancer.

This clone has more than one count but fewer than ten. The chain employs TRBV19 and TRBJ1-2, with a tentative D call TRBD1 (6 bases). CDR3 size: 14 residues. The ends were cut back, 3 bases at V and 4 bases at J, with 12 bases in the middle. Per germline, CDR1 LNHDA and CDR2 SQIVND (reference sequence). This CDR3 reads CASSIQGITYGYTF. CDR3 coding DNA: TGTGCCAGTAGTATTCAGGGGATCACCTATGGCTACACCTTC.

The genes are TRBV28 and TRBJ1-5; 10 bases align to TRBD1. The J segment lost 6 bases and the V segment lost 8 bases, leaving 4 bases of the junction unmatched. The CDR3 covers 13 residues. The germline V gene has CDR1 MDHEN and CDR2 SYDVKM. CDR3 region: CASLTGGGQPQHF. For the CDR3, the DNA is TGTGCCAGCCTGACAGGGGGCGGTCAGCCCCAGCATTTT.

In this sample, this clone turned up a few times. In nucleotides, the CDR3 is TGTGCCAGCGGTACAGGGCCCTATAGCAATCAGCCCCAGCATTTT. It encodes CASGTGPYSNQPQHF. V and J are TRBV19 and TRBJ1-5; a possible D gene is TRBD1 (6 bases). Germline CDR1 LNHDA, CDR2 SQIVND (reference sequence). The CDR3 runs 15 residues. Trimming took 9 bases from V and 0 from J, leaving 15 bases between them.

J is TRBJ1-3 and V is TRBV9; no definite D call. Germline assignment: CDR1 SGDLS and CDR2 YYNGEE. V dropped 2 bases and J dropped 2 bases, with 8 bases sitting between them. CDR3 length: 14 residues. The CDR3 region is CASSVRDAGNTIYF. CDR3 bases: TGTGCCAGCAGCGTCCGAGACGCTGGAAACACCATATATTTT.

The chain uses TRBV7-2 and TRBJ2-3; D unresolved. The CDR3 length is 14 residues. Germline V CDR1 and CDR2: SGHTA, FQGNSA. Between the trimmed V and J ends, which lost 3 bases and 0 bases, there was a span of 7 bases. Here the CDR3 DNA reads TGTGCCAGCAGCTTTTGGACCAGCACAGATACGCAGTATTTT. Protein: CASSFWTSTDTQYF.

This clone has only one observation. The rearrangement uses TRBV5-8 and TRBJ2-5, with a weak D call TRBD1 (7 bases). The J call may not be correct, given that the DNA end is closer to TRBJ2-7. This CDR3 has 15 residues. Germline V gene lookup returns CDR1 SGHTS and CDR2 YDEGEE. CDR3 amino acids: CASSRDSLGGYEQYF. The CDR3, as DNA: TGTGCCAGCAGCCGGGACAGCCTCGGGGGATACGAGCAGTACTTC.

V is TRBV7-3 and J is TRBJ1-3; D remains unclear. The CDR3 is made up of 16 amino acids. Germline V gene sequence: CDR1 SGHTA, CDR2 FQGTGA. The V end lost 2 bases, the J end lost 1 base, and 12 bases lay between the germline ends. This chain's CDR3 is CASSLGPTLSGNTIYF. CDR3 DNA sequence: TGTGCCAGCAGCTTAGGACCGACACTTTCTGGAAACACCATATATTTT. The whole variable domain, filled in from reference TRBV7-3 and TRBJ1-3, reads GAGVSQTPSNKVTEKGKYVELRCDPISGHTALYWYRQSLGQGPEFLIYFQGTGAADDSGLPNDRFFAVRPEGSVSTLKIQRTERGDSAVYLCASSLGPTLSGNTIYFGEGSWLTVV.

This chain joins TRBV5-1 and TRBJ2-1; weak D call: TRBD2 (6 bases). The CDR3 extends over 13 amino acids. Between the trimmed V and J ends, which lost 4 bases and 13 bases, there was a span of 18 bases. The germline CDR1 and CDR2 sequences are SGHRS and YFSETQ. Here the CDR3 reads CASSDPGGLEQFF. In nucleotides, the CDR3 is TGCGCCAGCAGCGACCCCGGGGGTTTGGAACAGTTCTTC. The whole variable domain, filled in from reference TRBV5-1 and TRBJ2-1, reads KAGVTQTPRYLIKTRGQQVTLSCSPISGHRSVSWYQQTPGQGLQFLFEYFSETQRNKGNFPGRFSGRQFSNSRSEMNVSTLELGDSALYLCASSDPGGLEQFFGPGTRLTVL.

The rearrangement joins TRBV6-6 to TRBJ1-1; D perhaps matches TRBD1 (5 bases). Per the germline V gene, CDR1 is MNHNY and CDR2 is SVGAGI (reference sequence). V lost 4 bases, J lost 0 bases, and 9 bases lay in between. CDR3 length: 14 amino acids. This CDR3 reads CASSSRGMNTEAFF. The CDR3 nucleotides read TGTGCCAGCAGTTCACGGGGGATGAACACTGAAGCTTTCTTT.

CDR3 sequence (DNA): TGTGCCAGCAGCGAGCGGCCCCAGGGAAAACTGTTTTTT. Protein product: CASSERPQGKLFF. The gene calls are TRBV9 and TRBJ1-4; D perhaps matches TRBD1 (5 bases). The germline CDR1 and CDR2 sequences are SGDLS and YYNGEE. V dropped 3 bases and J dropped 10 bases, with 13 bases sitting between them. The length of the CDR3 is 13 residues.

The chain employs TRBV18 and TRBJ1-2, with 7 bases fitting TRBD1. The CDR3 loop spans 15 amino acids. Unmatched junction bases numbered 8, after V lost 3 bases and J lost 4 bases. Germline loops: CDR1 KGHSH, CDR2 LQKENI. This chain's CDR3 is CASSPRQGKGYGYTF. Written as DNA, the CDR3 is TGTGCCAGCTCACCCCGACAGGGTAAAGGCTATGGCTACACCTTC.

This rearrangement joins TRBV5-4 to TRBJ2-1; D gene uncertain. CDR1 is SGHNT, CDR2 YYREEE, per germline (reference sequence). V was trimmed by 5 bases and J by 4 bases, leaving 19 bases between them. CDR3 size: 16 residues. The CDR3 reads CASRQFFSAGYNEQFF. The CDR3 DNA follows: TGTGCCAGCAGGCAATTTTTCTCGGCCGGATACAATGAGCAGTTCTTC.

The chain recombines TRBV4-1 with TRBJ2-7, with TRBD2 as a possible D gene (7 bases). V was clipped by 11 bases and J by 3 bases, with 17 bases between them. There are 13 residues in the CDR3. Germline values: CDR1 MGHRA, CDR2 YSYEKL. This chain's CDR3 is CAGPWEGGYEQYF. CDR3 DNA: TGCGCCGGCCCCTGGGAGGGGGGCTACGAGCAGTACTTC.

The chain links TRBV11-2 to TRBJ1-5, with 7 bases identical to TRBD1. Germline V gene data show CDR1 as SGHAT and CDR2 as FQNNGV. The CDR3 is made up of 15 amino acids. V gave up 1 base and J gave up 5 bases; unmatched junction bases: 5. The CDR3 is CASSLGITGDQPQHF. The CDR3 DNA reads TGTGCCAGCAGCTTAGGGATCACAGGGGATCAGCCCCAGCATTTT. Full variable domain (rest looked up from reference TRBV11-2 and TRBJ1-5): EAGVAQSPRYKIIEKRQSVAFWCNPISGHATLYWYQQILGQGPKLLIQFQNNGVVDDSQLPKDRFSAERLKGVDSTLKIQPAKLEDSAVYLCASSLGITGDQPQHFGDGTRLSIL.